The TCR beta chain described here comes from a study of shared clonotypes between healthy human individuals. The naive CD8 subset, CD45RO-negative cells positively selected for CCR7, excluded terminally differentiated effector memory CD45RA+ cells. V was trimmed by 0 bases and J by 3 bases, leaving 10 bases between them. The CDR3 is 15 amino acids. The germline V gene encodes CDR1 SGHRS and CDR2 YFSETQ. Libraries were prepared by immunoSEQ multiplex PCR; TCRdb keeps only in-frame clonotypes and omits some of them. The data show fewer than 1 million clones, about 96% seen once. The chain is built from TRBV5-1 and TRBJ1-5; a possible D gene is TRBD1 (6 bases). Material for sequencing was naive CD8+ T cells sorted from blood. The source is a man under 40 in good health. The CDR3 nucleotides read TGCGCCAGCAGCTTGGCGCCAGGGGTCAATCAGCCCCAGCATTTT. Protein sequence: CASSLAPGVNQPQHF.